The 21 T cell receptor beta chains below all came from one sample that was sequenced in a study of shared clonotypes between healthy human individuals. The protocol was immunoSEQ multiplex PCR, while the TCRdb copy is restricted to in-frame clones and leaves out a portion. Here the sample spans some 1.5 million clones, approximately 98% being singletons. The sample comprised naive CD4+ T cells sorted from blood. Documented subset: CD45RA+ positively selected. All receptors derive from a man aged 30 to 39 in good health.

A remark on this clone: Other DNA sequences in this specimen translate into the identical CDR3. The chain uses TRBV11-2 and TRBJ2-1; the D is unclear. This CDR3 has 11 amino acids. V lost 2 bases to trimming and J lost 7 bases, with 3 bases between them. CDR1 and CDR2 (germline): SGHAT, FQNNGV. The CDR3 bases are TGTGCCAGCAGCTTAAGTAATGAGCAGTTCTTC. Residues: CASSLSNEQFF.

This clone appeared a single time. The chain recombines TRBV28 with TRBJ2-5; perhaps TRBD2 as D (5 bases). The CDR3 length is 15 residues. Germline CDR1 and CDR2: MDHEN and SYDVKM. V was cut by 5 bases and J by 10 bases, with 23 bases left in between. The CDR3 nucleotides are TGTGCCAGCAGTCTCCTCGGTGTAGCCGCCGGGGACCAGTACTTC. It translates to CASSLLGVAAGDQYF. Supplemented by reference TRBV28 and TRBJ2-5, the full variable domain reads DVKVTQSSRYLVKRTGEKVFLECVQDMDHENMFWYRQDPGLGLRLIYFSYDVKMKEKGDIPEGYSVSREKKERFSLILESASTNQTSMYLCASSLLGVAAGDQYFGPGTRLLVL.

This sequence joins TRBV5-4 and TRBJ2-5, with a weak D call TRBD2 (5 bases). The CDR3 contains 14 residues. The V gene lost 4 bases and the J gene lost 5 bases, with 15 bases spanning the gap. Germline V gene sequence: CDR1 SGHNT, CDR2 YYREEE (reference sequence). CDR3 loop: CASSKWESWETQYF. The CDR3 nucleotides read TGTGCCAGCAGCAAGTGGGAGAGCTGGGAGACCCAGTACTTC.

J is TRBJ1-4 and V is TRBV5-4; 7 bases agree with TRBD1. V lost 4 bases to trimming and J lost 7 bases; unmatched junction nucleotides: 10. This CDR3 spans 15 amino acids. The germline CDR1 and CDR2 sequences are SGHNT and YYREEE (reference sequence). The CDR3 nucleotides read TGTGCCAGCAGCGAAGGGACAGCGTCGCCTGAAAAACTGTTTTTT. It specifies CASSEGTASPEKLFF.

This chain joins TRBV7-3 and TRBJ2-1; TRBD2 matches at 8 bases. In germline, CDR1 is SGHTA, CDR2 FQGTGA. With 4 bases clipped from V and 0 bases from J, the junction kept 2 bases outside the gene matches. The CDR3 runs 15 residues. Here the CDR3 reads CASSSGLGSYNEQFF. CDR3 in DNA: TGTGCCAGCAGCTCGGGACTAGGCTCCTACAATGAGCAGTTCTTC.

This chain uses TRBV7-9 with TRBJ1-2; the D is unclear. V was pared by 5 bases and J by 2 bases, with 15 bases between. The CDR3 covers 15 residues. Germline V CDR1 and CDR2: SEHNR, FQNEAQ (reference sequence). The CDR3: CASSRPAILNYGYTF. The CDR3 region has the DNA TGTGCCAGCAGCCGACCGGCAATACTCAACTATGGCTACACCTTC.

The chain joins TRBV20-1 to TRBJ2-7; no clear D gene. V was pared by 3 bases and J by 7 bases, with 10 bases between. The V gene's germline CDR1 is DFQATT and CDR2 SNEGSKA (reference sequence). The CDR3 consists of 11 residues. The CDR3 loop is CSASDPWEQYF. CDR3 DNA sequence: TGCAGTGCTAGCGATCCGTGGGAGCAGTACTTC.

This sequence joins TRBV5-1 and TRBJ2-1; D is unresolved. The germline CDR1 and CDR2 sequences are SGHRS and YFSETQ. The CDR3 has 17 residues. V dropped 3 bases and J dropped 0 bases, with 16 bases sitting between them. The CDR3 loop is CASSSPGWGDSYNEQFF. Written as DNA, the CDR3 is TGCGCCAGCAGCTCCCCCGGGTGGGGTGACTCCTACAATGAGCAGTTCTTC.

The rearrangement links TRBV28 to TRBJ2-7; D is unclear. The CDR3 extends over 13 amino acids. V lost 5 bases and J 2 bases, leaving 10 bases between the germline ends. Germline CDR1 reads MDHEN; CDR2 reads SYDVKM. CDR3 amino acids: CASSHSVPYEQYF. The CDR3, as DNA: TGTGCCAGCAGTCACAGCGTTCCCTACGAGCAGTACTTC.

CDR3 region: CASRAAATNYGYTF. CDR3 in DNA: TGTGCCAGCAGAGCGGCCGCTACTAACTATGGCTACACCTTC. This chain joins TRBV6-1 and TRBJ1-2; no definite D call. The germline gives CDR1 MNHNS, CDR2 SASEGT. Between the trimmed V and J ends, which lost 6 bases and 0 bases, there was a span of 11 bases. There are 14 residues in the CDR3.

The V and J genes are TRBV11-2 and TRBJ2-7, with D unresolved. The V end was cut by 0 bases, the J end by 3 bases, with 12 bases between. The CDR3 covers 15 residues. The germline CDR1 and CDR2 sequences are SGHAT and FQNNGV. CDR3 sequence: CASSLERPPGYEQYF. The DNA of the CDR3 is TGTGCCAGCAGCTTAGAACGGCCACCAGGCTACGAGCAGTACTTC.

V is TRBV4-1 and J is TRBJ2-7, with 12 nucleotides matching TRBD2. V gave up 0 bases and J gave up 1 base; unmatched junction bases: 7. The CDR3 is 18 amino acids. From germline, CDR1 is MGHRA and CDR2 YSYEKL. CDR3 DNA: TGCGCCAGCAGCCAAGAAGGTCGACTAGCGGGAGCTTCCTACGAGCAGTACTTC. Protein product: CASSQEGRLAGASYEQYF.

The chain is built from TRBV9 and TRBJ2-1; 7 bases are shared with TRBD1. After removal of 4 bases from V and 3 bases from J, the junction contained 4 bases not matched to a gene. From germline, CDR1 is SGDLS and CDR2 YYNGEE. This CDR3 is 14 amino acids long. The CDR3 loop reads CASSPRDSYNEQFF. The CDR3 nucleotides are TGTGCCAGCAGCCCAAGGGACAGCTACAATGAGCAGTTCTTC.

The chain combines TRBV10-3 with TRBJ2-7; the D call may be TRBD1 or TRBD2 (5 bases each). Trimming removed 6 bases at V and 6 bases at J, with 21 bases between. CDR1 is ENHRY and CDR2 is SYGVKD in the germline V gene. The CDR3 consists of 15 residues. The CDR3 coding sequence is TGTGCCATCAGGACTACTAGTCTGTCAGGGAGCGAGCAGTACTTC. The encoded protein is CAIRTTSLSGSEQYF.

CDR3 protein: CASSYEAGGTGELFF. CDR3 sequence (DNA): TGTGCCAGCAGTTATGAGGCAGGGGGCACCGGGGAGCTGTTTTTT. The chain employs TRBV6-6 and TRBJ2-2; 7 bases are a match to TRBD1. This CDR3 region has 15 residues. Germline V lookup: CDR1 MNHNY, CDR2 SVGAGI (reference sequence). The V segment lost 3 bases and the J segment 4 bases; nucleotides outside the gene matches: 5.

The chain joins TRBV13 to TRBJ2-1; D is perhaps TRBD2 (6 bases). V lost 2 bases and J 0 bases, leaving 20 bases between the germline ends. The germline gives CDR1 PRHDT, CDR2 FYEKMQ (reference sequence). The CDR3 length is 19 residues. CDR3 in amino acids: CASSLRAGSFPISYNEQFF. For the CDR3, the DNA is TGTGCCAGCAGCTTAAGAGCGGGCTCCTTCCCCATCTCCTACAATGAGCAGTTCTTC.

The rearrangement joins TRBV14 to TRBJ1-1, with D possibly matching TRBD1 (5 bases). V was clipped by 0 bases and J by 4 bases, with 18 bases between them. CDR1 is SGHDN and CDR2 is FVKESK in the germline V gene. The CDR3 has 17 amino acids. In nucleotides, the CDR3 is TGTGCCAGCAGCCAAGATAGGGGAGTTCAATTTGGCACTGAAGCTTTCTTT. Translated, it gives CASSQDRGVQFGTEAFF.

The chain recombines TRBV13 with TRBJ2-2; D not certain. Germline CDR1 is PRHDT and CDR2 is FYEKMQ (reference sequence). This CDR3 comprises 16 residues. V lost 3 bases and J 2 bases, leaving 13 bases between the germline ends. This CDR3 reads CASSFGQTKNTGELFF. As DNA, the CDR3 is TGTGCCAGCAGCTTTGGGCAAACGAAAAACACCGGGGAGCTGTTTTTT.

The rearrangement links TRBV30 to TRBJ1-1, with a possible D match to TRBD1 (5 bases). Per germline, CDR1 GTSNPN and CDR2 SVGIG (reference sequence). This CDR3 has 15 residues. Trimming pared 3 bases from V and 2 bases from J, leaving 16 bases between. The CDR3 sequence: CAWRRGWGSNTEAFF. CDR3 nucleotides: TGTGCCTGGAGGAGGGGATGGGGGTCTAACACTGAAGCTTTCTTT.

The V and J genes are TRBV28 and TRBJ1-5; D is ambiguous. Looked up from germline, CDR1 is MDHEN and CDR2 is SYDVKM. The CDR3 length is 13 residues. V dropped 6 bases and J dropped 7 bases, with 13 bases sitting between them. CDR3 in DNA: TGTGCCAGCAGCCGATCCGGCCTCCAGCCCCAGCATTTT. The encoded protein is CASSRSGLQPQHF.

V is TRBV5-4 and J is TRBJ1-2; D gene ambiguous. The germline V gene has CDR1 SGHNT and CDR2 YYREEE (reference sequence). V lost 4 bases and J 2 bases, leaving 3 bases between the germline ends. The length of the CDR3 is 11 residues. CDR3 sequence: CASSGNYGYTF. DNA of the CDR3: TGTGCCAGCAGCGGGAACTATGGCTACACCTTC.